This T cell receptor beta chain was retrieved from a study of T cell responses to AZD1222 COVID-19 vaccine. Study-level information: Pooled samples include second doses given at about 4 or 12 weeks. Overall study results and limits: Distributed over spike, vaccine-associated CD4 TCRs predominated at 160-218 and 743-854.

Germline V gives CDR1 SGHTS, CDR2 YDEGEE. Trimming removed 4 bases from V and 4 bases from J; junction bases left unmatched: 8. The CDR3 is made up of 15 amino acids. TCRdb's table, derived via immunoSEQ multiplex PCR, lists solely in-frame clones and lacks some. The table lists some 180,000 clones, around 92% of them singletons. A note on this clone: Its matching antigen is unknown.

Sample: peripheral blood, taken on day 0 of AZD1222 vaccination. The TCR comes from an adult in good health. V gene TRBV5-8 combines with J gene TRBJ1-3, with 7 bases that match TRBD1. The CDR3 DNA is TGTGCCAGCAGCATACGACAGGGCGGCGGAAACACCATATATTTT. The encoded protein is CASSIRQGGGNTIYF.